These 23 T cell receptor beta chains originate from one sample sequenced in a study of resident and recirculating memory T cells in vitiligo. Assay used: immunoSEQ multiplex PCR; TCRdb lists only in-frame clones, some missing. This sample has roughly 42,000 clones, with about nine tenths found just once. Sequences were obtained from blood. These receptors were taken from a male donor with vitiligo.

The genes are TRBV2 and TRBJ1-4, with D perhaps TRBD1 (5 bases). CDR1 is SNHLY, CDR2 FYNNEI, per germline. Trimming pared 4 bases from V and 0 bases from J, leaving 9 bases between. The CDR3 is made up of 15 amino acids. The DNA of the CDR3 is TGTGCCAGCAGTGGGACGGACACAACTAATGAAAAACTGTTTTTT. It codes for CASSGTDTTNEKLFF.

This clone was detected once. The chain combines TRBV30 with TRBJ1-3; D remains ambiguous. Germline CDR1 GTSNPN, CDR2 SVGIG (reference sequence). The CDR3 is 13 amino acids. Trimming pared 0 bases from V and 7 bases from J, leaving 10 bases between. CDR3 sequence reads: CAWSVAGENTIYF. For the CDR3, the DNA is TGTGCCTGGAGTGTGGCGGGAGAGAACACCATATATTTT.

This chain connects TRBV19 to TRBJ1-1; TRBD1 is a possible D gene (6 bases). V lost 3 bases, J lost 12 bases, and 23 bases lay in between. CDR1 and CDR2 (germline): LNHDA, SQIVND (reference sequence). The CDR3 runs 15 residues. CDR3 in DNA: TGTGCCAGTAGTATTGCGGGGGGCCGGGTAGCGAGGACTTTCTTT. As protein: CASSIAGGRVARTFF.

The chain employs TRBV7-8 and TRBJ1-1; D unresolved. CDR1 and CDR2 (germline): SGHVS, FQNEAQ. The CDR3 runs 13 residues. V lost 0 bases to trimming and J lost 4 bases, with 6 bases between them. CDR3 sequence (DNA): TGTGCCAGCAGCTTAGCGCGAGGCACTGAAGCTTTCTTT. It yields the protein CASSLARGTEAFF. The entire variable domain, with the rest obtained from reference TRBV7-8 and TRBJ1-1, is as follows: GAGVSQSPRYKVAKRGQDVALRCDPISGHVSLFWYQQALGQGPEFLTYFQNEAQLDKSGLPSDRFFAERPEGSVSTLKIQRTQQEDSAVYLCASSLARGTEAFFGQGTRLTVV.

This sequence joins TRBV7-9 and TRBJ2-1, with D tentatively TRBD1 (6 bases). The CDR3 covers 14 residues. Trimming removed 5 bases from V and 8 bases from J, with 16 bases in between. Germline loops: CDR1 SEHNR, CDR2 FQNEAQ (reference sequence). The CDR3 DNA reads as TGTGCCAGCAGCCCGAGACAGGTACTACATGAGCAGTTCTTC. It is translated as CASSPRQVLHEQFF. The full variable domain, completed using reference TRBV7-9 and TRBJ2-1, is DTGVSQNPRHKITKRGQNVTFRCDPISEHNRLYWYRQTLGQGPEFLTYFQNEAQLEKSRLLSDRFSAERPKGSFSTLEIQRTEQGDSAMYLCASSPRQVLHEQFFGPGTRLTVL.

The rearrangement uses TRBV7-9 and TRBJ1-3; maybe TRBD1 (6 bases). The germline V and J ends were trimmed by 8 bases and 0 bases, with 20 bases remaining between them. The CDR3 contains 17 residues. CDR1 and CDR2 (germline): SEHNR, FQNEAQ (reference sequence). This chain's CDR3 is CASWSRGQPTSGNTIYF. In DNA form, the CDR3 reads TGTGCCAGCTGGTCTCGAGGACAGCCGACCTCTGGAAACACCATATATTTT.

The rearrangement joins TRBV11-1 to TRBJ1-6, with TRBD1 matching over 9 bases. V was pared by 1 base and J by 10 bases, with 2 bases of the junction left unmatched. The CDR3 runs 14 residues. Germline V lookup: CDR1 SGHAT, CDR2 FQDESV (reference sequence). The CDR3 spells CASSLGDRESPLHF. CDR3 coding DNA: TGTGCCAGCAGCTTAGGGGACAGGGAGTCACCCCTCCACTTT.

The chain joins TRBV7-2 to TRBJ2-5; D may be TRBD2 (5 bases). The ends were cut back, 3 bases at V and 4 bases at J, with 9 bases in the middle. CDR3 length equals 13 residues. CDR1 is SGHTA, CDR2 FQGNSA, per germline. The DNA for the CDR3 is TGTGCCAGCAGCTTTTGGGGAGTAGAGACCCAGTACTTC. It yields the protein CASSFWGVETQYF.

This clone was counted a few times. CDR3 sequence reads: CASSLEFDISGYTF. The CDR3 DNA reads TGCGCCAGCAGCTTGGAGTTCGACATTTCTGGCTACACCTTC. The chain couples TRBV5-1 to TRBJ1-2; D gene unclear. Germline lookup yields CDR1 SGHRS and CDR2 YFSETQ. The CDR3 consists of 14 residues. V lost 0 bases to trimming and J lost 7 bases, with 13 bases between them.

This CDR3 reads CASSLGTSDEQFF. Here the CDR3 DNA reads TGTGCCAGCAGCCTGGGGACTAGCGATGAGCAGTTCTTC. The chain employs TRBV11-1 and TRBJ2-1, with TRBD2 identical over 10 bases. The CDR3 is made up of 13 amino acids. V shed 5 bases, J shed 8 bases, and the junction held 3 bases outside the gene matches. CDR1 is SGHAT and CDR2 is FQDESV in the germline V gene (reference sequence).

The J gene is TRBJ2-2, the V gene TRBV14; D is possibly TRBD2 (5 bases). V lost 6 bases and J lost 7, with 12 bases in between. In germline, CDR1 is SGHDN, CDR2 FVKESK. This CDR3 is built from 13 residues. As DNA, the CDR3 is TGTGCCAGCAGTTGGCGGACTGTCGGGGAGCTGTTTTTT. Protein: CASSWRTVGELFF.

The rearrangement links TRBV29-1 to TRBJ2-5; D is perhaps TRBD2 (6 bases). Germline V gene data show CDR1 as SQVTM and CDR2 as ANQGSEA. Deletions cut 4 bases from V and 5 bases from J, with 17 bases between. The length of the CDR3 is 14 residues. This chain's CDR3 is CSVVGSGLGETQYF. CDR3 bases: TGCAGCGTTGTGGGGAGCGGGCTGGGGGAGACCCAGTACTTC.

This rearrangement joins TRBV5-1 to TRBJ1-6; 8 bases fit TRBD1. V shed 0 bases, J shed 8 bases, and the junction held 4 bases outside the gene matches. CDR1 and CDR2 (germline): SGHRS, YFSETQ. The CDR3 runs to 15 residues. CDR3 sequence reads: CASSLAGQGYSPLHF. The CDR3 nucleotides are TGCGCCAGCAGCTTGGCCGGACAGGGATATTCACCCCTCCACTTT.

The chain is built from TRBV6-5 and TRBJ2-7; unclear D gene. This CDR3 is 14 amino acids long. V was trimmed by 6 bases and J by 0 bases, leaving 12 bases between them. CDR1 is MNHEY and CDR2 is SVGAGI in the germline V gene. This CDR3 reads CASSRTRDSYEQYF. CDR3 in DNA: TGTGCCAGCAGCCGCACCCGAGACTCCTACGAGCAGTACTTC.

V gene TRBV5-6 combines with J gene TRBJ2-6, with D possibly matching TRBD2 (5 bases). Germline V gives CDR1 SGHDT, CDR2 YYEEEE. V dropped 2 bases and J dropped 2 bases, with 11 bases sitting between them. The CDR3 covers 16 residues. CDR3 loop: CASSFRFGAGANVLTF. Here the CDR3 DNA reads TGTGCCAGCAGCTTTAGATTCGGGGCTGGGGCCAACGTCCTGACTTTC.

Here the CDR3 reads CASSLSGASLEQYF. The DNA of the CDR3 is TGCGCCAGCAGCTTGAGCGGGGCTTCATTGGAGCAGTACTTC. The chain uses TRBV5-1 and TRBJ2-7, with 7 bases identical to TRBD2. Losses at the gene ends were 1 base for V and 7 bases for J; bases not matched to a gene: 8. The germline gives CDR1 SGHRS, CDR2 YFSETQ. The CDR3 loop spans 14 amino acids.

The chain combines TRBV14 with TRBJ2-7; D gene ambiguous. Trimming pared 1 base from V and 7 bases from J, leaving 11 bases between. CDR3 length equals 13 residues. Germline V gives CDR1 SGHDN, CDR2 FVKESK. CDR3 sequence: CASSQGIGREQYF. The CDR3 DNA reads TGTGCCAGCAGCCAAGGGATTGGCAGGGAGCAGTACTTC.

The chain combines TRBV5-1 with TRBJ2-2, with 7 positions matching TRBD1. V lost 1 base and J lost 5; bases outside the gene matches: 8. Germline V gives CDR1 SGHRS, CDR2 YFSETQ. This CDR3 contains 16 residues. The CDR3 loop reads CASSLSRRDSTGELFF. CDR3 nucleotides: TGCGCCAGCAGCTTGAGTCGCCGGGACAGTACCGGGGAGCTGTTTTTT. Looking up the rest from reference TRBV5-1 and TRBJ2-2 gives the full variable domain: KAGVTQTPRYLIKTRGQQVTLSCSPISGHRSVSWYQQTPGQGLQFLFEYFSETQRNKGNFPGRFSGRQFSNSRSEMNVSTLELGDSALYLCASSLSRRDSTGELFFGEGSRLTVL.

The CDR3 here is CAIRTGTGGQGIYF. CDR3 DNA sequence: TGTGCCATCCGGACGGGAACAGGGGGACAGGGCATATATTTT. The rearrangement links TRBV10-3 to TRBJ1-3; 9 nucleotides line up with TRBD1. J lost 12 bases, V lost 8 bases, and 14 bases had no gene match. There are 14 residues in the CDR3. The germline CDR1 and CDR2 sequences are ENHRY and SYGVKD.

The gene calls are TRBV25-1 and TRBJ1-3, with D unresolved. Germline values: CDR1 MGHDK, CDR2 SYGVNS. V lost 6 bases to trimming and J lost 0 bases, with 12 bases between them. The CDR3 consists of 15 residues. The CDR3 DNA reads TGTGCCAGCAGAGCCGCCGGGGACTCTGGAAACACCATATATTTT. It is translated as CASRAAGDSGNTIYF. Using reference TRBV25-1 and TRBJ1-3 for the parts outside the CDR3, the full variable domain is EADIYQTPRYLVIGTGKKITLECSQTMGHDKMYWYQQDPGMELHLIHYSYGVNSTEKGDLSSESTVSRIRTEHFPLTLESARPSHTSQYLCASRAAGDSGNTIYFGEGSWLTVV.

The chain couples TRBV9 to TRBJ2-3; D is unclear. The CDR3 length is 11 residues. Trimming removed 4 bases from V and 6 bases from J, with 6 bases in between. The germline V gene has CDR1 SGDLS and CDR2 YYNGEE. The CDR3 region is CASSSGDTQYF. In DNA form, the CDR3 reads TGTGCCAGCAGCTCGGGTGATACGCAGTATTTT.

The chain recombines TRBV29-1 with TRBJ2-2; D is unclear. The V gene lost 7 bases and the J gene lost 5 bases, with 14 bases spanning the gap. CDR3 size: 13 residues. Germline values: CDR1 SQVTM, CDR2 ANQGSEA. The CDR3 DNA follows: TGCAGCGCCAGAGTCGGCGGAACCGGGGAGCTGTTTTTT. Encoded protein: CSARVGGTGELFF.

V gene TRBV9 combines with J gene TRBJ2-1; D might be TRBD1 (6 bases). Germline V gene lookup returns CDR1 SGDLS and CDR2 YYNGEE. The ends were cut back, 4 bases at V and 8 bases at J, with 19 bases in the middle. This CDR3 contains 15 residues. Here the CDR3 reads CASSPDVAEGDEQFF. CDR3 nucleotides: TGTGCCAGCAGCCCAGATGTTGCCGAGGGGGATGAGCAGTTCTTC.